What follows describes a single TCR beta chain. Its target is not known. Repertoires were generated with immunoSEQ multiplex PCR, while TCRdb's copy carries only in-frame clones and drops some. The sample lists fewer than 35,000 clones, about 86% occurring once. The data stem from a study of a mutant IDH1 vaccine in newly diagnosed glioma. Overall study: Radiotherapy, temozolomide, or both had been given previously, and both were given to most.

Time point here: week 47, end of study. What each vaccine dose contained was 300 ug of mutant IDH1 20-mer peptide, accompanied by topical imiquimod. V dropped 5 bases and J dropped 2 bases, with 12 bases sitting between them. The CDR3 length is 14 residues. The germline V gene has CDR1 SGHRS and CDR2 YFSETQ. J is TRBJ2-3 and V is TRBV5-1, with TRBD2 as a possible D gene (6 bases). The sample here was PBMCs, taken from a glioma patient whose treatment included an IDH1 peptide vaccine. The source of this sequence is a man aged 25-45 years with glioma. The CDR3 nucleotides read TGCGCCAGCAGACGGGACTTCTTCACAGATACGCAGTATTTT. This gives the protein CASRRDFFTDTQYF.